The TCR beta chain under discussion was sequenced for a study of blood T cells in healthy people across ages (dated by TCRdb to 2014 to 2015). For the study in its entirety: In model experiments, template switching captured roughly one uniquely barcoded TCR beta cDNA molecule for every two T cells. To track age-related changes in TCR beta repertoire diversity, the study relied on deep sequencing normalized with unique cDNA molecular identifiers. Donors were grouped into four age groups: young (average about 15 years), middle-aged (roughly 37), aged (approximately 67) and long-lived (just over 80). For two donors (one aged 18 to 30 and one aged 80 or older), the study analyzed two additional independent replicas of 1 million unique cDNA reads from the same blood draw. To avoid experimental bias, donors of different ages were spread randomly across the sequencing lanes. Study-wide conclusions, independent of this receptor: Bulk unsorted PBMC profiling prevented conclusive comparison of naive and antigen-experienced compartments. Compared with the aged group, the long-lived group had more naive CD4+ T cells, fewer expanded clones and increased TCR diversity, suggesting age selection. Observed TCR beta diversity correlated strongly with the percentage of naive T cells measured by flow cytometry. As age increased, observed TCR beta diversity per million T cells dropped in a roughly linear way, and a significant reduction was already evident by age about 40. Donor CMV infection status was unknown, potentially confounding age-related changes in expanded clonotypes. Estimates of total diversity from one million sequenced T cells were regarded as lower bounds and underestimates.

Systemically healthy Caucasian individuals from Russia, 39 in total and aged about 6 to 100 years, were included as donors. Each donor gave 8 to 10 milliliters of peripheral blood, collected into EDTA-treated Vacutainer tubes. Ficoll-Paque density-gradient centrifugation was used to isolate PBMCs, with at least 7 million obtained per sample. Trizol reagent was used to extract total RNA from the PBMCs, yielding at least 5.5 micrograms per sample. For every donor, flow cytometry on a PBMC aliquot measured the percentage of naive CD45RAhigh/CD27high T cells. About this clonotype: The antigen this receptor binds is unknown. Base qualities are not provided; no much larger clone lies one nucleotide away.

Inclusive of the bounding cysteine and phenylalanine, the CDR3 is 14 residues long. Left in the record is the CDR3 DNA by itself, 42 bases read in frame from the first base. CDR1 and CDR2 are read off the germline V gene (reference sequence) as SEHNR and FQNEAQ. Trimming costs V 5 bases and J 9 bases, and their ends lie 17 bases apart. Receptor amplification or capture employed 5' RACE. Reads for this sample came from an Illumina HiSeq 2500. The second PCR ran for roughly 7 to 11 cycles and used a J-beta primer mix along with a sample-barcoded 5' primer. A template-switch 5' adaptor carrying 12 random nucleotides introduced a unique molecular identifier onto each TCR beta cDNA molecule. Each sample yielded at least 3 million CDR3-containing paired-end reads. First-strand cDNA synthesis was performed from all RNA using the Mint cDNA synthesis kit, with priming by a TRBC-specific oligonucleotide. Following uracil-DNA glycosylase treatment, all cDNA underwent a first 18-cycle PCR with the universal primers M1SS and BC2_uni_R. Processing in the source paper ran as follows. Each sample was normalized by randomly selecting 1 million high-quality reads, each carrying a distinct molecular identifier. Instead of being binned into consensus sequences, reads with shared molecular identifiers were discarded. CDR3 identification, clonotype clustering and error correction used MiTCR with a Q25 quality threshold and the strictest error-elimination algorithm. A nonparametric unseen species model with Euler transformation was used to estimate lower-bound total TCR beta diversity. TCRdb reprocessing: public reads trimmed at Q25 with fastp, clones called with MiXCR, in-frame beta chains kept. Every entry covers one CDR3 protein and lists the most common genes and DNA from its rows. These V and J calls rely on TCRdb rather than the paper's analysis. Present in this sample are some 710,000 distinct CDR3 sequences, around 45% of which were seen just once. The top ten constitute 18% of the sample.

The sequence was obtained from a man older than 75 in good health. The chain joins TRBV7-9 to TRBJ2-1; the D gene remains uncertain. Sample: blood. CDR3 reads: CASSAGSGRVEQFF. The nucleotide sequence is given as TGTGCCAGCAGCGCCGGGTCAGGACGGGTTGAGCAGTTCTTC.